The T cell receptor beta chain under discussion was sequenced for a study of Ad26.COV2.S vaccination and SARS-CoV-2 variants. On this clone itself: The junction departs from the called germline gene at one end, perhaps through a read error.

Documented treatment: some 20 received Ad26.COV2.S at low or high dose, single or two shots; about 5 received placebo; per-sample allocation not given. The samples date from day 63 after the first vaccine or placebo injection. Assay: immunoSEQ multiplex PCR; the TCRdb copy retains only in-frame clones and omits some. Among about 410,000 clones, over 80% were seen once, and the ten largest hold about 1.6%. Germline V gene sequence: CDR1 MGHDK, CDR2 SYGVNS. The CDR3 is made up of 17 amino acids. Material: peripheral blood, obtained in a trial of Ad26.COV2.S vaccine versus placebo. This chain links TRBV25-1 with TRBJ2-5; a weak D match, TRBD1 (6 bases). The TCR comes from a person between 18 and 65 years old who received the Ad26.COV2.S COVID-19 vaccine or a placebo. CDR3 amino acids: CAGSPTWGHPDQETQYF. In DNA, the CDR3 is TGTGCCGGCAGCCCAACCTGGGGACATCCCGATCAAGAGACCCAGTACTTC.